This TCR beta chain was identified during a study of T cells in Graves' hyperthyroidism and ophthalmopathy (dated by TCRdb to about 2019). Looking at the study overall: Peripheral blood was collected at initial diagnosis, before any treatment. To identify TCR V-J signatures that set the groups apart, the researchers used a discovery cohort of 90 to 100 patients, made up of 43 with Graves' ophthalmopathy and about 55 with stable Graves' hyperthyroidism. Prospective prediction of ophthalmopathy was tested in an independent validation cohort of 18 to 20 hyperthyroidism patients and 15 to 17 patients who later progressed to ophthalmopathy. The approximately 100 discovery patients were divided at random into training and test sets in a 7:3 ratio. In addition, the study compared T-cell repertoires in thyroid tissue and in blood from about six Graves' hyperthyroidism patients. Once sampling was done, hyperthyroidism patients were given methimazole at a starting dose of 30 mg daily, whereas ophthalmopathy patients were given high-dose intravenous methylprednisolone. The paper describes TCR Vbeta CDR3 sequencing of 135 peripheral blood samples, made up of some 42 ophthalmopathy patients, 70 to 75 hyperthyroidism patients and some 17 progressor patients.

Study-wide findings and limitations: Sample size was not statistically predetermined, and blinding of investigators to group allocation was not performed. During validation, the model predicted progression to ophthalmopathy a median of around six months ahead of onset, with roughly 65% sensitivity and 72% to 85% specificity. Most expanded thyroid clonotypes (frequency above 0.001) were also detected in blood, a finding suggesting that blood repertoires may reflect thyroid immune responses. In cross-validation, a model built on a 13 V-J signature told ophthalmopathy apart from stable hyperthyroidism with approximately 91% sensitivity and about 81% specificity, and in testing the same model reached 80%/75%.

Stable Graves' hyperthyroidism was defined as no progression to ophthalmopathy during 18 months of follow-up. Hyperthyroidism patients were aged 18 to 65 years and newly diagnosed, with disease duration of less than 2 months. Patients with uncontrolled infections, other autoimmune diseases, pregnancy or lactation were excluded. Diagnoses were based on clinical symptoms, serum thyroxine and TRAb, thyroid ultrasound and orbital computed tomography. Ficoll-Paque density gradient centrifugation was used to isolate PBMCs from about 10 ml of fresh peripheral blood. Total RNA was extracted using Trizol reagent, and RNA quality was assessed on an Agilent 2100 Bioanalyzer. Concerning this clonotype: Its antigen remains undetermined. No quality values exist for individual bases; no much larger clone is one base distant.

TCR beta CDR3 regions were amplified from RNA transcripts. The first round of RT-PCR for the TCR CDR3 was performed with the HTBI primer set and the Qiagen OneStep RT-PCR kit. A second multiplex PCR round built the libraries, followed by size selection and purification. Paired-end sequencing of the libraries was performed with 100 bp reads on an Illumina HiSeq2000. On the study's bioinformatics: SOAPnuke was used to process the raw data, with reads discarded if the reads contained adapters or uncalled bases, had a mean Phred below 15, or lacked an exact constant-primer or identifier match. COPE v1.2.5 was used to merge the high-quality paired reads, and each unique nucleotide sequence was defined as a clonotype. MiTCR v1.1 was used to align the clonotypes against IMGT TRBV, TRBD and TRBJ reference segments. The analysis was restricted to V-J combinations with a frequency above 0.0001, which together covered 99% to 99.2% of the repertoires. A TCS score was defined as the ratio of F50 (clonal expansion) to E x V (chaos), with BLOSUM62-based TCRdist applied between CDR3 peptides within each V-J. Welch's t-statistics and random forest reduced roughly 540 V-J features to 13, which were used in a naive Bayes classifier (R e1071). The raw public data were reprocessed by TCRdb itself: fastp quality trimming at Q25, MiXCR clonotype calling, in-frame beta chains only. Each record represents a unique CDR3 protein, reported with the most common genes and DNA among its rows. TCRdb assigned the V and J calls; the authors' analysis was not used. Counted in this sample were hundreds of thousands of distinct CDR3 sequences; around 17% of them appeared once. The ten largest make up approximately 18% of the sample.

V loses 1 base, J loses 0 bases, and the germline ends lie 8 bases apart. The CDR3 goes from the cysteine to the phenylalanine over 15 residues. Only the CDR3 DNA is retained, 45 bases long and in frame from the first base. CDR1 is given as SGHKS and CDR2 as YYEKEE, both from the germline V gene (reference sequence). The sequencing sample was made of blood. This receptor chain uses TRBV5-5 and TRBJ1-3, with TRBD1 tentatively as D gene (6 bases match). This TCR was recovered from a woman younger than 35 with Graves' hyperthyroidism. The CDR3: CASSLRQDSGNTIYF. The DNA is as follows: TGTGCCAGCAGCTTGAGACAGGACTCTGGAAACACCATATATTTT. Extended through the reference TRBV5-5 and TRBJ1-3 proteins, this CDR3 yields the full variable domain: DAGVTQSPTHLIKTRGQQVTLRCSPISGHKSVSWYQQVLGQGPQFIFQYYEKEERGRGNFPDRFSARQFPNYSSELNVNALLLGDSALYLCASSLRQDSGNTIYFGEGSWLTVV.